This T cell receptor beta chain came from a study of T-cell memory formation after mild COVID-19 (dated by TCRdb to the early 2020s). For the study in its entirety: TCR sequence clusters from the two donors were found to be largely donor specific. The cohort was made up of two young adult volunteers, one female and one male, who were previously healthy. T-cell clones expanding and contracting after mild COVID-19 in a couple of donors were tracked by longitudinal TCRalpha and TCRbeta repertoire sequencing. Study-level results and caveats: Some responding clones were detected in pre-infection memory, suggesting pre-existing cross-reactive memory T cells joined the SARS-CoV-2 response. Balanced CD4/CD8 phenotypes were observed for clones contracting from day 15 to 85, whereas a bias towards CD4+ was observed for a second wave of clones expanding from day 15 to 37. Contracting CD4+ clones appeared mostly in the CM and EM memory subsets, whereas CD8+ clones were enriched in EMRA. The second-wave clones that peaked on day 37 were not confirmed to be SARS-CoV-2 specific. Only a couple of mild cases were covered in the study, and larger cohorts including severe cases with pre-infection samples were considered necessary.

In the case of this clonotype: The target of this receptor is not known. No quality values exist for individual bases; no much larger clone is one base distant.

Taken from the germline V gene, the CDR1 and CDR2 loops are MNHEY and SVGEGT. V loses 5 bases, J loses 4 bases, and the germline ends lie 5 bases apart. The cysteine opens and the phenylalanine closes a CDR3 of 11 amino acids. Just the 33-base CDR3 DNA is kept, in frame starting at base 1. The instrument given in TCRdb is Illumina NovaSeq 6000. TCRalpha and TCRbeta cDNA libraries were built by 5'RACE with constant-segment primers, adding sample barcodes and unique molecular identifiers. RNA was extracted from every sample with Trizol reagent. The libraries were amplified in two PCR steps, and the second step added a second sample barcode and Illumina TruSeq adapters. Libraries were sequenced on an Illumina NovaSeq with 2 x 150 bp paired-end reads. As for the authors' bioinformatics: The reads were demultiplexed and collapsed into UMI-guided consensus sequences using migec v1.2.7. Using mixcr v2.1.11, the UMI consensuses were aligned to TRA and TRB V and J templates and assembled into clonotypes. Expanded or contracted clonotypes were those called significant by both edgeR and NoisET, with noise models trained on biological replicates. For edgeR calls, the thresholds were a false discovery rate-adjusted p below 0.01 and a log2 fold-change of 1. PCA with hierarchical clustering of max-normalized trajectories of the 1000 most abundant clonotypes was used as exploratory dynamics analysis. Separately sequenced CD4+ and CD8+ repertoires were used to assign a CD4 or CD8 phenotype to each responding clone. TCRdb took the public reads, trimmed them with fastp at Q25, ran MiXCR for clone calling and kept in-frame beta chains. Rows with one shared CDR3 protein collapse into an entry with the most common genes and DNA. Clone size and V and J calls follow TCRdb, not the original study. This sample gives roughly 560,000 distinct CDR3 sequences in total; 20% of them show up just once. Approximately 13% of the sample belongs to the ten largest clones.

PBMCs were isolated by Ficoll-Paque density gradient centrifugation. The sequence was obtained from an adult woman who had mild COVID-19 (a few samples of this study predate the infection). The sample titles of this study are shuffled in the database, so cell type and time point are left out; the donor was told from shared clones. Sequenced input: PBMCs or a T cell subset sorted from them (not recorded which). The chain uses TRBV6-2 or TRBV6-3 and TRBJ2-5; the D gene assignment is ambiguous. The CDR3 reads CASSGRETQYF. The nucleotide sequence reads TGTGCCAGCAGTGGAAGAGAGACCCAGTACTTC.